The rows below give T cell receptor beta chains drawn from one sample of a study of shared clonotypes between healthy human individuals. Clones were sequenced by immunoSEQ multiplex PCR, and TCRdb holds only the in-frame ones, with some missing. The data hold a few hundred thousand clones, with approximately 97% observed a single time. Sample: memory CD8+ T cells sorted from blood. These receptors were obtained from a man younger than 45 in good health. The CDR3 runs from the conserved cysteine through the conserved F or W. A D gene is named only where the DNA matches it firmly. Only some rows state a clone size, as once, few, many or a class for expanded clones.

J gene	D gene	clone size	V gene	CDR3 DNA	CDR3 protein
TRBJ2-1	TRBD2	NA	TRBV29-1	TGCAGCGTTGATCGGACTAGCGGAGTTTACAATGAGCAGTTCTTC	CSVDRTSGVYNEQFF
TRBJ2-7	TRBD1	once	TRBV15	TGTGCCACCAGCAGAGATCAGTGGACAGGCAACTACGAGCAGTACTTC	CATSRDQWTGNYEQYF
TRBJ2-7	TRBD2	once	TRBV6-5	TGTGCCAGCAGTGTCATAGCGGGAGGGCCTCGCGAGCAGTACTTC	CASSVIAGGPREQYF
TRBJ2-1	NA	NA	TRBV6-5	TGTGCCAGCATCTCTTCAAGGTACGAGCAGTTCTTC	CASISSRYEQFF
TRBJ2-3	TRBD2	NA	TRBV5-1	TGCGCCAGCAGCTTTGCCCTAGCGGGAGCGACAGATACGCAGTATTTT	CASSFALAGATDTQYF
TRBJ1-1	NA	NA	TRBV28	TGTGCCAGTTGTGGGCGGGGCACTGAAGCTTTCTTT	CASCGRGTEAFF
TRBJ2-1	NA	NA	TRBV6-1	TGTGCCAGCAGTGACAATGGTAATGAGCAGTTCTTC	CASSDNGNEQFF
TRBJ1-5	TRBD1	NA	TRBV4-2	TGTGCCAGCAGCCAAGTTGGGACAGGAGAAAGAGGGTACAATCAGCCCCAGCATTTT	CASSQVGTGERGYNQPQHF
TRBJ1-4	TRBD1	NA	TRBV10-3	TGTGCCATCAGTGAGGACAGGGGGGATGAAAAACTGTTTTTT	CAISEDRGDEKLFF
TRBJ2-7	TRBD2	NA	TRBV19	TGTGCCAGTAGTCCCCAGGGGCTAGCGGGCTCCTACGAGCAGTACTTC	CASSPQGLAGSYEQYF
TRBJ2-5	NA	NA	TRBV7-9	TGTGCCAGCAGCTTATTGATAGGGGGGGGACAAGAGACCCAGTACTTC	CASSLLIGGGQETQYF